This entry features one TCR beta chain sequence. The assay was immunoSEQ multiplex PCR, and TCRdb's table has in-frame clones only and misses some. The sample shows some 100,000 clones, about nine tenths of them seen only once. This sample stems from a study of blood T cell repertoires in COVID-19. Study context: COVID-19 samples collected from the United States, Italy and Spain covered acute and convalescent phases. PBMCs, B-cell-depleted T cells, or T cells were the source of the cDNA or gDNA that made up the material.

Germline CDR1 SQVTM, CDR2 ANQGSEA. The CDR3 runs 20 residues. The V segment lost 2 bases and the J segment 0 bases; nucleotides outside the gene matches: 13. Sequenced sample: peripheral blood. This clonotype was obtained from a man in his sixties with acute or convalescent COVID-19. This rearrangement joins TRBV29-1 to TRBJ2-3; 14 bases agree with TRBD2. CDR3 bases: TGCAGCGTTGAATATTACGGACTAGCGGGAGGCTATAGGAGCACAGATACGCAGTATTTT. Translated, it gives CSVEYYGLAGGYRSTDTQYF.